This entry lists 7 T cell receptor beta chains sequenced from one sample in a study of cytomegalovirus exposure and HLA in healthy donors. Method: immunoSEQ multiplex PCR; TCRdb's copy keeps in-frame clones and lacks some. In the table there are some 110,000 clones, roughly 88% of which are singletons. Sequencing was performed on PBMCs. The receptors here all came from a man between 18 and 35 years old in good health and CMV-seronegative.

The chain recombines TRBV19 with TRBJ2-7; 9 bases agree with TRBD1. This CDR3 has 15 amino acids. Germline V gene lookup returns CDR1 LNHDA and CDR2 SQIVND (reference sequence). V shed 5 bases and J 2 bases; nucleotides not matched to a gene: 7. CDR3 sequence: CASSRTGGPTYEQYF. CDR3 nucleotides: TGTGCCAGTAGTCGAACAGGGGGCCCCACCTACGAGCAGTACTTC.

This chain connects TRBV5-8 to TRBJ1-5; 7 positions match TRBD1. Trimming removed 2 bases from V and 2 bases from J; junction bases left unmatched: 4. Germline CDR1 reads SGHTS; CDR2 reads YDEGEE. The CDR3 covers 15 residues. The CDR3 DNA sequence: TGTGCCAGCAGCTTCGCGGGGACAGGCAATCAGCCCCAGCATTTT. Translating it yields CASSFAGTGNQPQHF.

CDR3: CATSQDTANTGELFF. CDR3 bases: TGCGCCACCTCGCAAGACACCGCGAACACCGGGGAGCTGTTTTTT. The chain employs TRBV5-1 and TRBJ2-2; D is unclear. CDR3 size: 15 residues. Per the germline V gene, CDR1 is SGHRS and CDR2 is YFSETQ. V shed 9 bases and J shed 0 bases, with 15 bases lying between them. Complete variable domain (other parts from reference TRBV5-1 and TRBJ2-2): KAGVTQTPRYLIKTRGQQVTLSCSPISGHRSVSWYQQTPGQGLQFLFEYFSETQRNKGNFPGRFSGRQFSNSRSEMNVSTLELGDSALYLCATSQDTANTGELFFGEGSRLTVL.

The CDR3 region is CASSSYTGGRDQPQHF. In DNA form, the CDR3 reads TGTGCCAGCAGTTCGTACACAGGGGGCAGGGATCAGCCCCAGCATTTT. The chain links TRBV6-5 to TRBJ1-5, with 9 bases matching TRBD1. This CDR3 has 16 amino acids. After removal of 4 bases from V and 5 bases from J, the junction contained 9 bases not matched to a gene. CDR1 and CDR2 from the germline V gene are MNHEY and SVGAGI.

The V gene is TRBV14, the J gene TRBJ2-7, with a possible D match to TRBD2 (5 bases). The CDR3 has 11 residues. The germline gives CDR1 SGHDN, CDR2 FVKESK. Trimming stripped 6 bases from V and 6 bases from J, with 9 bases between. The CDR3: CASSSGLEQYF. The CDR3, as DNA: TGTGCCAGCAGTTCTGGACTCGAGCAGTACTTC.

This chain connects TRBV7-9 to TRBJ2-2, with D possibly TRBD2 on 6 matching bases. Trimming took 10 bases from V and 6 from J, leaving 12 bases between them. CDR1 and CDR2 (germline): SEHNR, FQNEAQ (reference sequence). This CDR3 has 12 residues. The CDR3 loop reads CATGLSPGELFF. CDR3 bases: TGTGCCACCGGACTATCCCCCGGGGAGCTGTTTTTT.

The chain uses TRBV5-6 and TRBJ1-6, with TRBD1 as a possible D gene (6 bases). CDR1 is SGHDT and CDR2 is YYEEEE in the germline V gene. The CDR3 covers 13 residues. The V gene lost 4 bases and the J gene lost 10 bases, with 12 bases spanning the gap. CDR3 loop: CASSRDIQSPLHF. DNA of the CDR3: TGTGCCAGCAGCCGGGACATTCAGTCACCCCTCCACTTT.